The 5 T cell receptor beta chains presented below share a single source sample, sequenced in a study of blood T cell repertoires in COVID-19. Sequenced by immunoSEQ multiplex PCR; TCRdb stores in-frame clones only, minus some. The profile covers around 130,000 clones, with around 83% appearing a single time and approximately 8.9% taken by the ten largest. The specimen sequenced was peripheral blood. Receptors were obtained from a man aged 30 to 39 with COVID-19, enrolled during active disease.

This sequence joins TRBV6-6 and TRBJ2-7; TRBD2 matches at 11 bases. V was clipped by 6 bases and J by 0 bases; unmatched bases: 7. The CDR3 consists of 16 residues. Germline CDR1 is MNHNY and CDR2 is SVGAGI (reference sequence). The CDR3 loop is CASRGIAGGNSYEQYF. CDR3 DNA: TGTGCCAGCAGGGGAATAGCGGGGGGGAACTCCTACGAGCAGTACTTC.

This clone was observed a single time. This rearrangement joins TRBV9 to TRBJ2-5; possible D gene TRBD2, 6 bases. The V end was cut by 3 bases, the J end by 5 bases, with 17 bases between. The CDR3 runs to 15 residues. Germline-derived CDR1 and CDR2 are SGDLS and YYNGEE. The CDR3 sequence is CASSAMDGGRETQYF. The CDR3 DNA is TGTGCCAGCAGCGCTATGGACGGGGGTAGGGAGACCCAGTACTTC.

The chain has TRBV19 and TRBJ1-1, with D possibly being TRBD1 (5 bases). The CDR3 has 13 amino acids. Germline assignment: CDR1 LNHDA and CDR2 SQIVND (reference sequence). V lost 5 bases to trimming and J lost 6 bases, with 13 bases between them. The CDR3 DNA reads as TGTGCCAGTAGTCTCGCTGGGGCCCCTGAAGCTTTCTTT. This encodes CASSLAGAPEAFF.

This rearrangement joins TRBV5-1 to TRBJ2-2; the D gene is possibly TRBD2 (5 bases). Trimming removed 3 bases from V and 3 bases from J, with 9 bases in between. This CDR3 is built from 14 residues. CDR1 SGHRS and CDR2 YFSETQ come from the germline V gene. The CDR3 nucleotides are TGCGCCAGCAGCTCTAGCCAGTACACCGGGGAGCTGTTTTTT. Translation: CASSSSQYTGELFF.

The genes are TRBV29-1 and TRBJ2-2, with unresolved D. Germline lookup yields CDR1 SQVTM and CDR2 ANQGSEA. CDR3 length equals 12 residues. V lost 8 bases and J lost 6, with 13 bases in between. The chain's CDR3 is CSTRVASGELFF. The CDR3 nucleotides read TGCAGCACCCGGGTAGCATCCGGGGAGCTGTTTTTT.